This TCR beta chain was captured by sequencing in a study of blood T cells in healthy people across ages. Study outcomes and limitations: Measured against age, TCR beta diversity per million T cells decreased in a roughly linear manner. Higher diversity and more naive CD4+ cells were features of long-lived donors, compared to aged donors. Diversity estimated from one million T cells was considered an underestimate.

Combining a sample-barcoded 5' primer with a J-beta primer mix, a second PCR ran for roughly 7 to 12 cycles. TCRdb independently ran MiXCR on the 5' RACE reads; one entry per CDR3 protein. The sample holds about 1.5 million distinct CDR3 sequences; 35% to 45% are singletons and the top ten take 4%. Notes on this clonotype: The antigen remains undetermined. A read error may explain this, as a much larger clone is one base away.

Germline CDR1 is SQVTM and CDR2 is ANQGSEA. The CDR3 has 15 residues. The ends lost 4 bases at V and 0 bases at J; junction bases unmatched: 5. This chain connects TRBV29-1 to TRBJ2-3, with 9 bases matching TRBD2. The receptor comes from a woman under 30 in good health. The specimen was blood. The CDR3 is CSVVISGSSTDTQYF. CDR3 DNA sequence: TGCAGCGTTGTAATTAGCGGGAGTAGCACAGATACGCAGTATTTT.